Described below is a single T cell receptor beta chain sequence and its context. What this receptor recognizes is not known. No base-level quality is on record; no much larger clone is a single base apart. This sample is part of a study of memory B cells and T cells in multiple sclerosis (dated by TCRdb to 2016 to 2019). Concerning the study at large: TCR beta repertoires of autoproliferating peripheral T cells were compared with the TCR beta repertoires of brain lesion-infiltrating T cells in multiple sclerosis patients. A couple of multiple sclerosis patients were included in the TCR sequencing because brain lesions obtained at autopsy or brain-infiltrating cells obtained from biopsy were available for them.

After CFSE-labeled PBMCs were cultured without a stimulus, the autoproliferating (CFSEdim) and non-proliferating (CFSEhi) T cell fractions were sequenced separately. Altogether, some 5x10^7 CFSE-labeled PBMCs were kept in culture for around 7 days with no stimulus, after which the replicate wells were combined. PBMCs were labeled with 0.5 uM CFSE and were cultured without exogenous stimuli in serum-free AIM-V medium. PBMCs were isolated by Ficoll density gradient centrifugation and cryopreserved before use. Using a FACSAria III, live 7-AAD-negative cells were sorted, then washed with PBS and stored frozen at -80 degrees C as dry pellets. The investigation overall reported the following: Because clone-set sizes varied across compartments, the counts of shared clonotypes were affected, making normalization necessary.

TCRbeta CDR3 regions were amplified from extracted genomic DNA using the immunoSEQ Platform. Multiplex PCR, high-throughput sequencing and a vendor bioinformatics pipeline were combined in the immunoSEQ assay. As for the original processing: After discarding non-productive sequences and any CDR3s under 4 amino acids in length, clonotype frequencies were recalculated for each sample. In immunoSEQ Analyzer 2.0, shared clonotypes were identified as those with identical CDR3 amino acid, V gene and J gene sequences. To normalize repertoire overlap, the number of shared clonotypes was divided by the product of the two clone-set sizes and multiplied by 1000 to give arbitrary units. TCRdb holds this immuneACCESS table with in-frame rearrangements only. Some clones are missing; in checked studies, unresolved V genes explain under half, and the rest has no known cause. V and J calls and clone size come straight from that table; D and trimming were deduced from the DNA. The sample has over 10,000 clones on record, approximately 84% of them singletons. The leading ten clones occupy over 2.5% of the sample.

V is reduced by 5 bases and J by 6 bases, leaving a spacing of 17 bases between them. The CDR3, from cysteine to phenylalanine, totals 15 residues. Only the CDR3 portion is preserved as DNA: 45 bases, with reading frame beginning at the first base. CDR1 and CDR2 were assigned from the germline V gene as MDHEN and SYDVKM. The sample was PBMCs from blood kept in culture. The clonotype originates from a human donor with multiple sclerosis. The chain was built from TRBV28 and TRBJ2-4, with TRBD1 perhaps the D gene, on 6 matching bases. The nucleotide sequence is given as TGTGCCAGCAGTACGCCCTCGGACAGCTTAAACATTCAGTACTTC. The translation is CASSTPSDSLNIQYF.